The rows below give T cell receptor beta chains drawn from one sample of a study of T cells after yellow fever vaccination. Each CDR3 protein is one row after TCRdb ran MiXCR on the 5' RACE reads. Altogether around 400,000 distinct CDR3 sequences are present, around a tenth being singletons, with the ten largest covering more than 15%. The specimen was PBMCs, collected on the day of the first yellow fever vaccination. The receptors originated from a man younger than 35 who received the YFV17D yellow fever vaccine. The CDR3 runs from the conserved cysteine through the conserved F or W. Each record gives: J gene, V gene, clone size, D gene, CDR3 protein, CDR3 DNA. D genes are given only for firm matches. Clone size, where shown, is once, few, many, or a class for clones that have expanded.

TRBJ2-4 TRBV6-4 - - CATPSEKNIQYF TGTGCCACCCCTAGCGAGAAAAACATTCAGTACTTC
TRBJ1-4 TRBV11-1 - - CASSPSHGQGGHTNEKLFF TGTGCCAGCAGCCCCAGCCATGGGCAGGGAGGGCATACTAATGAAAAACTGTTTTTT
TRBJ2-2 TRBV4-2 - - CASSQVEIGELFF TGTGCCAGCAGCCAAGTCGAGATCGGGGAGCTGTTTTTT
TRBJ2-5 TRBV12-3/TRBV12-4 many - CASSSLQETQYF TGTGCCAGCAGTTCCCTCCAAGAGACCCAGTACTTC
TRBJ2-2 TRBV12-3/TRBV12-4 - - CASSLAPEVTGELFF TGTGCCAGCAGTTTAGCGCCCGAGGTCACCGGGGAGCTGTTTTTT
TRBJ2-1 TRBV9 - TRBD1 CASSAPTGGLYNEQFF TGTGCCAGCAGCGCCCCGACAGGGGGCCTATACAATGAGCAGTTCTTC
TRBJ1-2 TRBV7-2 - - CASSSTRGDYGYTF TGTGCCAGCAGCAGCACTAGGGGCGACTATGGCTACACCTTC
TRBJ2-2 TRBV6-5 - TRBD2 CASSYVAGDTGELFF TGTGCCAGCAGTTACGTAGCGGGGGACACCGGGGAGCTGTTTTTT
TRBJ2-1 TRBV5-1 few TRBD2 CASSLVGGGAGYNEQFF TGCGCCAGCAGCTTAGTTGGCGGGGGGGCGGGTTACAATGAGCAGTTCTTC
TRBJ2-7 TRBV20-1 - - CSALSTASTYEQYF TGCAGTGCGCTGTCGACAGCCTCTACCTACGAGCAGTACTTC
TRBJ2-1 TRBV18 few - CASSPSSYEQFF TGTGCCAGCTCACCCTCGTCCTATGAGCAGTTCTTC
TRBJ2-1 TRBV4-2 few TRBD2 CASSQDQAGGAGNEQFF TGTGCCAGCAGCCAAGATCAAGCCGGGGGGGCGGGAAATGAGCAGTTCTTC
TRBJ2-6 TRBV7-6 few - CASSLRTEANVLTF TGTGCCAGCAGCTTGCGCACCGAGGCCAACGTCCTGACTTTC
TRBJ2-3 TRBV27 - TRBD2 CASRKSGGALDTQYF TGTGCCAGCAGAAAAAGCGGGGGGGCCCTAGATACGCAGTATTTT
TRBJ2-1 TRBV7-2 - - CASSLALRAGEQFF TGTGCCAGCAGCTTAGCGCTAAGGGCGGGTGAGCAGTTCTTC
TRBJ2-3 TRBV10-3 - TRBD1 CAISATTGTGTDTQYF TGTGCCATCAGTGCGACGACAGGGACCGGCACAGATACGCAGTATTTT
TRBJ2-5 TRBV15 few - CATSRAPSAETQYF TGTGCCACCAGCAGAGCGCCTAGCGCAGAGACCCAGTACTTC
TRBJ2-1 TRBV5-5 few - CASLNNEQFF TGTGCCTCTCTCAACAATGAGCAGTTCTTC
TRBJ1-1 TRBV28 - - CASSFPPGNTEAFF TGTGCCAGCAGTTTTCCGCCGGGGAACACTGAAGCTTTCTTT
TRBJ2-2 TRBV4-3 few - CASSPSGWYDGTGELFF TGCGCCAGCAGCCCTTCCGGCTGGTATGACGGCACCGGGGAGCTGTTTTTT
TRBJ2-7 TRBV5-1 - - CASSLSPQSYEQYF TGCGCCAGCAGCTTGAGTCCGCAATCCTACGAGCAGTACTTC
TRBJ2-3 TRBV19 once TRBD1 CASSRGQGANTQYF TGTGCCAGTAGTAGGGGACAGGGGGCGAATACGCAGTATTTT
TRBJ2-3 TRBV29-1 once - CSVVQALSTDTQYF TGCAGCGTTGTACAGGCCCTTAGCACAGATACGCAGTATTTT
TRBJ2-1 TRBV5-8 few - CASSPDGDRQFF TGTGCCAGCAGCCCGGACGGGGATAGGCAGTTCTTC
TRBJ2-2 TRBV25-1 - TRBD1 CASSGRTGETGELFF TGTGCCAGCAGTGGCCGGACAGGGGAGACCGGGGAGCTGTTTTTT
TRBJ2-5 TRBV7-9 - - CASSLEYPAETQYF TGTGCCAGCAGCTTAGAGTACCCGGCGGAGACCCAGTACTTC
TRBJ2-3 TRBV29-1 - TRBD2 CSVTPSGSSGDTQYF TGCAGCGTGACCCCTAGCGGATCCTCCGGAGATACGCAGTATTTT
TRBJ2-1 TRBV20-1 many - CSARDVATTRGDEQFF TGCAGTGCTAGAGATGTCGCGACAACCCGAGGGGATGAGCAGTTCTTC
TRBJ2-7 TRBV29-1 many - CSVDEGTYEQYF TGCAGCGTTGACGAGGGCACCTACGAGCAGTACTTC
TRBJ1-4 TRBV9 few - CASSRGKGAGEKLFF TGTGCCAGCAGCAGAGGGAAGGGAGCTGGGGAAAAACTGTTTTTT
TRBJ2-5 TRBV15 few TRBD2 CATSRDGGAWETQYF TGTGCCACCAGCAGAGACGGGGGGGCTTGGGAGACCCAGTACTTC
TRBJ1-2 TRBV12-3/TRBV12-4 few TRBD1 CASRGTGLLNYGYTF TGTGCCAGCAGAGGGACAGGGCTACTGAACTATGGCTACACCTTC
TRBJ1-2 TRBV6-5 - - CASSYSGVGASNYGYTF TGTGCCAGCAGTTACTCGGGCGTAGGCGCTTCTAACTATGGCTACACCTTC